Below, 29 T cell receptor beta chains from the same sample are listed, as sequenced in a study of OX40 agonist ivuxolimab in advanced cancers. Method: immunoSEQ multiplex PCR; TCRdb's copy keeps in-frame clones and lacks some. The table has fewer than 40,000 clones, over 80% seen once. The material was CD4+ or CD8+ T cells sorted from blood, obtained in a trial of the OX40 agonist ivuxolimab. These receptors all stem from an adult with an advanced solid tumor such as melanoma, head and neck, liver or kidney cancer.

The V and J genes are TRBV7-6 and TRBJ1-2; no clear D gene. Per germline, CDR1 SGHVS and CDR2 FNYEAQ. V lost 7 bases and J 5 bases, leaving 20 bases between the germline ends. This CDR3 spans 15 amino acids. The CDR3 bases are TGTGCCAGCACCAACCCGACGGCTGCTGGGTATGGCTACACCTTC. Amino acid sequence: CASTNPTAAGYGYTF.

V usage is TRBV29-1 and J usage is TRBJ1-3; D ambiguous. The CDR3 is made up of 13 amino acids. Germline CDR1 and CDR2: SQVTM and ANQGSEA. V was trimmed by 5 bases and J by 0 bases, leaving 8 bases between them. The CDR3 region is CSVIRRSGNTIYF. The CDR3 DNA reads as TGCAGCGTTATACGGCGCTCTGGAAACACCATATATTTT. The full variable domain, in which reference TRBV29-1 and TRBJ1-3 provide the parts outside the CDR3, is SAVISQKPSRDICQRGTSLTIQCQVDSQVTMMFWYRQQPGQSLTLIATANQGSEATYESGFVIDKFPISRPNLTFSTLTVSNMSPEDSSIYLCSVIRRSGNTIYFGEGSWLTVV.

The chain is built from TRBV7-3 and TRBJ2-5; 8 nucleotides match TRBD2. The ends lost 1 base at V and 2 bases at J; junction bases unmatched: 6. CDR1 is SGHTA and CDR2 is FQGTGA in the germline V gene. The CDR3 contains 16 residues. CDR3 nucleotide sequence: TGTGCCAGCAGCTTAAGGTTTAGCGGGGTTCAAGAGACCCAGTACTTC. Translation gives CASSLRFSGVQETQYF. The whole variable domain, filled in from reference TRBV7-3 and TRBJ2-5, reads GAGVSQTPSNKVTEKGKYVELRCDPISGHTALYWYRQSLGQGPEFLIYFQGTGAADDSGLPNDRFFAVRPEGSVSTLKIQRTERGDSAVYLCASSLRFSGVQETQYFGPGTRLLVL.

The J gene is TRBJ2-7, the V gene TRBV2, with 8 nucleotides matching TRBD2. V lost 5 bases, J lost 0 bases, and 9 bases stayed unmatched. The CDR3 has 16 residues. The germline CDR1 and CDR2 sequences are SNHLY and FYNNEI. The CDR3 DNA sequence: TGTGCCAGCAGTTCAGAACTAGCGGCCAGCTCCTACGAGCAGTACTTC. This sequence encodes CASSSELAASSYEQYF.

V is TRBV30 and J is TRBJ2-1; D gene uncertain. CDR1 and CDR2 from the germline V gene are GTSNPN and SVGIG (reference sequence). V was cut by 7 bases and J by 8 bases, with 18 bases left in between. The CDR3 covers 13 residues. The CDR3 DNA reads TGTGCCTCCCGAAATCTAGAGGTGGATGAGCAGTTCTTC. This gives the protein CASRNLEVDEQFF.

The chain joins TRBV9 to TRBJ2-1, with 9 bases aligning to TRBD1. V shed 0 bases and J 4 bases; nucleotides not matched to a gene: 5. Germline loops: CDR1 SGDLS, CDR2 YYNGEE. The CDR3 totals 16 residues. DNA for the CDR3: TGTGCCAGCAGCGTAGTTTGGGGGACAGGGTACAATGAGCAGTTCTTC. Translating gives CASSVVWGTGYNEQFF.

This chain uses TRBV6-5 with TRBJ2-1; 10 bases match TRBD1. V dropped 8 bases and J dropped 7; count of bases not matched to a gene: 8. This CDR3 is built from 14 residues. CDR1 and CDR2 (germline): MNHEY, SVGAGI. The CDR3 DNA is TGTGCCAGCTTACCTCCGGGACAGGGGAATGAGCAGTTCTTC. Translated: CASLPPGQGNEQFF.

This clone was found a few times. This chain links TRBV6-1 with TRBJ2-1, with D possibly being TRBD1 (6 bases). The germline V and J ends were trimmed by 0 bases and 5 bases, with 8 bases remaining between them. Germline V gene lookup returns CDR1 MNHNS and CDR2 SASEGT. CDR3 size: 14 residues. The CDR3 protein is CASSEAHRDNEQFF. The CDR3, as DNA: TGTGCCAGCAGTGAAGCTCACAGGGACAATGAGCAGTTCTTC.

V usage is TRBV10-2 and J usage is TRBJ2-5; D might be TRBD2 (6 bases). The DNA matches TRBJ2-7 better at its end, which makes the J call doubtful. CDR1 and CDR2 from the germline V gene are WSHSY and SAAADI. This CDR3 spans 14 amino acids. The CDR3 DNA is TGCGCCAGCAGACCTGGGGGGAGCTCCTACGAGCAGTACTTC. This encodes CASRPGGSSYEQYF.

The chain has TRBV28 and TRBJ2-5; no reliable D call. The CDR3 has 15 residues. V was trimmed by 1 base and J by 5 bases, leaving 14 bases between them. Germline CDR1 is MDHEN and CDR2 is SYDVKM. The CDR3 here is CASSLLTISLETQYF. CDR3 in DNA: TGTGCCAGCAGTTTATTGACGATCTCACTGGAGACCCAGTACTTC. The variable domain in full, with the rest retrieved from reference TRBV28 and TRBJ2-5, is DVKVTQSSRYLVKRTGEKVFLECVQDMDHENMFWYRQDPGLGLRLIYFSYDVKMKEKGDIPEGYSVSREKKERFSLILESASTNQTSMYLCASSLLTISLETQYFGPGTRLLVL.

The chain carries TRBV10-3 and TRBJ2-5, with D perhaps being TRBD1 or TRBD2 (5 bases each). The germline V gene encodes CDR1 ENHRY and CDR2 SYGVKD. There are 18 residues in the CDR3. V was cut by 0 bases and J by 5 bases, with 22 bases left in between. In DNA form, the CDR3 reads TGTGCCATCAGTGAGTCGTTCGAGGGGAAAGAAACTTGGGAGACCCAGTACTTC. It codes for CAISESFEGKETWETQYF.

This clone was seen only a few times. The CDR3 DNA reads TGTGCCAGCAGCTTACAGGGCAATCAGCCCCAGCATTTT. It is translated as CASSLQGNQPQHF. V gene TRBV7-9 combines with J gene TRBJ1-5; D not resolved. Germline loops: CDR1 SEHNR, CDR2 FQNEAQ (reference sequence). Trimming removed 2 bases at V and 2 bases at J, with 4 bases between. CDR3 length: 13 amino acids.

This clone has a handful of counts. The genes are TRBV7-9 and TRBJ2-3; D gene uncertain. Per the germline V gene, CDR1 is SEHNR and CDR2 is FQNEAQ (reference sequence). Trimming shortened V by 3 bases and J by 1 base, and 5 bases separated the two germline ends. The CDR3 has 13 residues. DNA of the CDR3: TGTGCCAGCAGCTTCCCCCGCACAGATACGCAGTATTTT. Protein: CASSFPRTDTQYF.

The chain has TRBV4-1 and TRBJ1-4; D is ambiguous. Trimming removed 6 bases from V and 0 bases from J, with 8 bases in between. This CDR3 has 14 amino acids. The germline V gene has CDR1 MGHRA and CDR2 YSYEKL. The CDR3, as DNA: TGCGCCAGCAGAGAAGAGTCAACTAATGAAAAACTGTTTTTT. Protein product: CASREESTNEKLFF.

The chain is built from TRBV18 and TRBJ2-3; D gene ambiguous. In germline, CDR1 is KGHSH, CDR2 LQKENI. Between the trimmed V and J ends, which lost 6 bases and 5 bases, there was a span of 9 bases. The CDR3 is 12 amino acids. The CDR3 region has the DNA TGTGCCAGCTCGTCAGATTTAGATACGCAGTATTTT. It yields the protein CASSSDLDTQYF.

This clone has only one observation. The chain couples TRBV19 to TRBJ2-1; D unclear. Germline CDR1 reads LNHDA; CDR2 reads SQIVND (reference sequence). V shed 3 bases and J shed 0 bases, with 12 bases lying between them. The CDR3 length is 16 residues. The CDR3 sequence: CASSMTLHSSYNEQFF. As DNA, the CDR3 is TGTGCCAGTAGTATGACCCTTCATAGCTCCTACAATGAGCAGTTCTTC.

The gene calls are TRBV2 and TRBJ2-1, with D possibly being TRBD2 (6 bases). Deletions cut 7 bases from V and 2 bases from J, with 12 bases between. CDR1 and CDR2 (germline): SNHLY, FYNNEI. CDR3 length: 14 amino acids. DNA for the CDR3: TGTGCCAGCACCGGGACTGGGGCCTACAATGAGCAGTTCTTC. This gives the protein CASTGTGAYNEQFF. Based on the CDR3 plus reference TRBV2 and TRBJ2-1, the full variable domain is EPEVTQTPSHQVTQMGQEVILRCVPISNHLYFYWYRQILGQKVEFLVSFYNNEISEKSEIFDDQFSVERPDGSNFTLKIRSTKLEDSAMYFCASTGTGAYNEQFFGPGTRLTVL.

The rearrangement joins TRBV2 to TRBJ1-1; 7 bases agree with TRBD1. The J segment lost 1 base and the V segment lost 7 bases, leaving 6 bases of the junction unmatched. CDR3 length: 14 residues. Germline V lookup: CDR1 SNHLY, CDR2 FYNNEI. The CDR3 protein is CASMRDSWNTEAFF. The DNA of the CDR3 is TGTGCCAGCATGCGGGACAGCTGGAACACTGAAGCTTTCTTT.

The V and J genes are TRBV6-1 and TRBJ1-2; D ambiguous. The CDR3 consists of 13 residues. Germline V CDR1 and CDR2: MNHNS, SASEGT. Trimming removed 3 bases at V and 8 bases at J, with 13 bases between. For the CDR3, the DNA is TGTGCCAGCAGTGATGCCGGGCCTTTAGGCTACACCTTC. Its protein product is CASSDAGPLGYTF.

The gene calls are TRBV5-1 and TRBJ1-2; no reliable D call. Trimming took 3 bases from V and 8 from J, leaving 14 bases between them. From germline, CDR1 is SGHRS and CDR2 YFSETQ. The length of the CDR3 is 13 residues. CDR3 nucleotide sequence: TGCGCCAGCAGCTCGGACGTCCCGATGGGCTACACCTTC. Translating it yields CASSSDVPMGYTF.

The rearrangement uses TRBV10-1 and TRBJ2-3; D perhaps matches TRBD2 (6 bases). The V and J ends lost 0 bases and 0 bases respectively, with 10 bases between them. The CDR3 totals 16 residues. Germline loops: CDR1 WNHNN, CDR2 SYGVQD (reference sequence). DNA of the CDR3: TGCGCCAGCAGTGAGTCTAGCGGTTCTAGCACAGATACGCAGTATTTT. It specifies CASSESSGSSTDTQYF.

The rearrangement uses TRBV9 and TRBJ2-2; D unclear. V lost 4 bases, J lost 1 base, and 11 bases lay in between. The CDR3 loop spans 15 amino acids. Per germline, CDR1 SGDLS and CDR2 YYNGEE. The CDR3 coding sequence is TGTGCCAGCAGCACCAACGGAAAGAACACCGGGGAGCTGTTTTTT. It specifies CASSTNGKNTGELFF.

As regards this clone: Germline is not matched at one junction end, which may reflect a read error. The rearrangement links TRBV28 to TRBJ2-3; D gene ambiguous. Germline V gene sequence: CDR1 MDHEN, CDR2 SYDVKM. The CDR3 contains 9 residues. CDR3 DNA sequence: TGTGCCAGCAGCTTATACGCAGTATTT. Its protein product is CASSLYAVF.

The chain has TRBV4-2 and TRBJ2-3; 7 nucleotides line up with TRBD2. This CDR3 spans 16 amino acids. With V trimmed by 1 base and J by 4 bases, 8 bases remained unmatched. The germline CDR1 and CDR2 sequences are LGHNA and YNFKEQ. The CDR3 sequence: CASSQVSRGSSDTQYF. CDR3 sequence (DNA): TGTGCCAGCAGCCAAGTATCTCGCGGGAGTTCAGATACGCAGTATTTT.

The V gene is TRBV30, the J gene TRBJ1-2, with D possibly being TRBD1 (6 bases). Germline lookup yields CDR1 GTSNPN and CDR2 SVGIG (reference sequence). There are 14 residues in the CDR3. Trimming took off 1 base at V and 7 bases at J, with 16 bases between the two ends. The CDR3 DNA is TGTGCCTGGAGTGCGGACAGCGAGGTCTCTGGCTACACCTTC. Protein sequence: CAWSADSEVSGYTF.

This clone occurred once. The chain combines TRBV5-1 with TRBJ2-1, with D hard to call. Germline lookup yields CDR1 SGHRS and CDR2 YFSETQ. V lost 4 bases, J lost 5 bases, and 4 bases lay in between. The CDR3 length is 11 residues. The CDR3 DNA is TGCGCCAGCAGCACTAACAATGAGCAGTTCTTC. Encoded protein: CASSTNNEQFF. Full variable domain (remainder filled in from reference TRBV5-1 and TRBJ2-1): KAGVTQTPRYLIKTRGQQVTLSCSPISGHRSVSWYQQTPGQGLQFLFEYFSETQRNKGNFPGRFSGRQFSNSRSEMNVSTLELGDSALYLCASSTNNEQFFGPGTRLTVL.

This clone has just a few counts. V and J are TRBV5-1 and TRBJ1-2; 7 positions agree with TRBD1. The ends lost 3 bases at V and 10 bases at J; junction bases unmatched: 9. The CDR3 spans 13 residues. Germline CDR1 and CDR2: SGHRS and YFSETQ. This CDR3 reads CASSSLGGQNYTF. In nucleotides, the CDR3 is TGCGCCAGCAGCTCCTTAGGGGGCCAGAACTACACCTTC.

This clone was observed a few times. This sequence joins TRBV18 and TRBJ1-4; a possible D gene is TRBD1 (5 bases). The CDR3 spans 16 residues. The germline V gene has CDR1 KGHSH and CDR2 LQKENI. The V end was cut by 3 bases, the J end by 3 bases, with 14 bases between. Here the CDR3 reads CASSPRGTQANEKLFF. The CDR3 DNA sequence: TGTGCCAGCTCACCTAGAGGGACGCAAGCTAATGAAAAACTGTTTTTT. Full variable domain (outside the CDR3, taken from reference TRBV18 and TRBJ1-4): NAGVMQNPRHLVRRRGQEARLRCSPMKGHSHVYWYRQLPEEGLKFMVYLQKENIIDESGMPKERFSAEFPKEGPSILRIQQVVRGDSAAYFCASSPRGTQANEKLFFGSGTQLSVL.

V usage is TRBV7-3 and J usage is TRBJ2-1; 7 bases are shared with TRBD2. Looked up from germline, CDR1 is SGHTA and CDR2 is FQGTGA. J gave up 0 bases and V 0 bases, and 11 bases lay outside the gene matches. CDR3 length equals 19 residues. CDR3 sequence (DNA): TGTGCCAGCAGCTTAACGGGCCAAACGCTAGCGGCCTCCTACAATGAGCAGTTCTTC. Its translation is CASSLTGQTLAASYNEQFF.